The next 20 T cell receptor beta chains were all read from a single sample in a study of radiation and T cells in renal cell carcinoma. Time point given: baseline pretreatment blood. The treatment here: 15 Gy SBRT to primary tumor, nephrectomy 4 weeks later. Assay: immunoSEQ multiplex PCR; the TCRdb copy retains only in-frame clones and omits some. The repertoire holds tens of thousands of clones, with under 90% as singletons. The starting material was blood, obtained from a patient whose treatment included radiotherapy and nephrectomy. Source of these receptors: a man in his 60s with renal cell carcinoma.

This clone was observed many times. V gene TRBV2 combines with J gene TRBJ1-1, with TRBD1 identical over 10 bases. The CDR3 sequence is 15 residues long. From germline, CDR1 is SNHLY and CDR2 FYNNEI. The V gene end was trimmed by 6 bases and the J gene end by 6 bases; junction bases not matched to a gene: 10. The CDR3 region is CASRDRTGGGAEAFF. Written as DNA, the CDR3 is TGTGCCAGCAGAGATAGGACAGGGGGGGGAGCTGAAGCTTTCTTT.

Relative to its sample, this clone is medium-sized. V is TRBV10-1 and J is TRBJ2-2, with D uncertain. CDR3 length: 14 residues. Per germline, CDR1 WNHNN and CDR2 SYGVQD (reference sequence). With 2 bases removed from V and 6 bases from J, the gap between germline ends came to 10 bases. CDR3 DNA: TGCGCCAGCAGTGAGAAAGTTGAGGCCGGGGAGCTGTTTTTT. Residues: CASSEKVEAGELFF.

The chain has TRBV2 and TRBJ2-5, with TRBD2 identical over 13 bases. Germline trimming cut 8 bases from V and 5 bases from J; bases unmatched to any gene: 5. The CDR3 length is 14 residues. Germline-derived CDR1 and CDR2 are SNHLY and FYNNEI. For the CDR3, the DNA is TGTGCCAGCGGGGGACTAGCGGGAAGGGAGACCCAGTACTTC. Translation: CASGGLAGRETQYF. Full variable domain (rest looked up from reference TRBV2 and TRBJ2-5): EPEVTQTPSHQVTQMGQEVILRCVPISNHLYFYWYRQILGQKVEFLVSFYNNEISEKSEIFDDQFSVERPDGSNFTLKIRSTKLEDSAMYFCASGGLAGRETQYFGPGTRLLVL.

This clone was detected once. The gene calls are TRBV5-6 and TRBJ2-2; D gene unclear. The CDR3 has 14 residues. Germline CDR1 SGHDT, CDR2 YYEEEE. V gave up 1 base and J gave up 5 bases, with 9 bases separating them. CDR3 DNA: TGTGCCAGCAGCTTGTACAGAGAGACCGGGGAGCTGTTTTTT. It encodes CASSLYRETGELFF. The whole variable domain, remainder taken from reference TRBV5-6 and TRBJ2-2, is DAGVTQSPTHLIKTRGQQVTLRCSPKSGHDTVSWYQQALGQGPQFIFQYYEEEERQRGNFPDRFSGHQFPNYSSELNVNALLLGDSALYLCASSLYRETGELFFGEGSRLTVL.

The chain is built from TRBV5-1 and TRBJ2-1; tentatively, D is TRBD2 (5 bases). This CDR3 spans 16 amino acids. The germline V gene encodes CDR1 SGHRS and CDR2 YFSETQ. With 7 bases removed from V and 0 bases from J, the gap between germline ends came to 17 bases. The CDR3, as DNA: TGCGCCAGCTGCCCGGGGTCGTTTGGCTCCTACAATGAGCAGTTCTTC. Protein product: CASCPGSFGSYNEQFF.

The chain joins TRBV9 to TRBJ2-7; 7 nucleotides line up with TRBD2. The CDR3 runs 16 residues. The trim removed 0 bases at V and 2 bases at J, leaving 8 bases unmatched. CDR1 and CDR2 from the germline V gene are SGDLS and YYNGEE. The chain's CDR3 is CASSVASAGATYEQYF. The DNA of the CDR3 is TGTGCCAGCAGCGTAGCTTCGGCGGGAGCCACCTACGAGCAGTACTTC.

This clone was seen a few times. CDR3 in amino acids: CASSQESLAGGYTGELFF. CDR3 coding DNA: TGCGCCAGCAGCCAAGAAAGCCTAGCGGGAGGGTACACCGGGGAGCTGTTTTTT. The V call is TRBV4-1, the J call TRBJ2-2, with 12 bases identical to TRBD2. Germline V gene data show CDR1 as MGHRA and CDR2 as YSYEKL. J was trimmed by 3 bases and V by 0 bases; bases with no gene match: 5. The CDR3 has 18 amino acids.

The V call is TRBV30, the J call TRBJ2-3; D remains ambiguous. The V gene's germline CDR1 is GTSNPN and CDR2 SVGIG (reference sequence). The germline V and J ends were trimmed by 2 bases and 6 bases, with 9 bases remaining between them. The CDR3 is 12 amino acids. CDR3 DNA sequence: TGTGCCTGGAGTCTAGTCACCGATACGCAGTATTTT. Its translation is CAWSLVTDTQYF.

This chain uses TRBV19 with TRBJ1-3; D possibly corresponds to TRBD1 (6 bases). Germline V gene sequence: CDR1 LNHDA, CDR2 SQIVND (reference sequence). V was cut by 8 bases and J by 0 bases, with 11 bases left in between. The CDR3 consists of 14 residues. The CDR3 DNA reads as TGTGCCAGTGGTGACAGGAGCTCTGGAAACACCATATATTTT. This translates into CASGDRSSGNTIYF.

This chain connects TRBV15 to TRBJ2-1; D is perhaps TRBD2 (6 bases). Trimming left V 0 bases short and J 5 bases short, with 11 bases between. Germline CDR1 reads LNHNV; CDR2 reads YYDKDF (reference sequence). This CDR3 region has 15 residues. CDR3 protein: CATSRDRGRNNEQFF. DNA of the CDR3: TGTGCCACCAGCAGAGATCGGGGGAGAAACAATGAGCAGTTCTTC.

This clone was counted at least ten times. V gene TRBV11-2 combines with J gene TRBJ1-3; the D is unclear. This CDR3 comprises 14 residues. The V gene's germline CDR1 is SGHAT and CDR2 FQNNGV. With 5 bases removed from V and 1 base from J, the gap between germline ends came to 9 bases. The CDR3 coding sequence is TGTGCCAGCAGCCCCGAAGCGTCTGGAAACACCATATATTTT. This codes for CASSPEASGNTIYF.

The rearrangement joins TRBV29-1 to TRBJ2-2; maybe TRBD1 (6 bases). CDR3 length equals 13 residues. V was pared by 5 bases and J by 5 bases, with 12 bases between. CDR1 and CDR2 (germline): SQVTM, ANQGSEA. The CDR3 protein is CSVSLQGTGELFF. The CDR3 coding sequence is TGCAGCGTTTCCTTACAGGGTACCGGGGAGCTGTTTTTT.

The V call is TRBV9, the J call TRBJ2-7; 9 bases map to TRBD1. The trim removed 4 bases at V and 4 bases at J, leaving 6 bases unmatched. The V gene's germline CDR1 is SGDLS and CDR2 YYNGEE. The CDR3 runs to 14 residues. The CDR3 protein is CASSPSDRGYEQYF. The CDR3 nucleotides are TGTGCCAGCAGCCCATCGGACAGGGGTTACGAGCAGTACTTC. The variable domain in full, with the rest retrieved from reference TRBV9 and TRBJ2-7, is DSGVTQTPKHLITATGQRVTLRCSPRSGDLSVYWYQQSLDQGLQFLIQYYNGEERAKGNILERFSAQQFPDLHSELNLSSLELGDSALYFCASSPSDRGYEQYFGPGTRLTVT.

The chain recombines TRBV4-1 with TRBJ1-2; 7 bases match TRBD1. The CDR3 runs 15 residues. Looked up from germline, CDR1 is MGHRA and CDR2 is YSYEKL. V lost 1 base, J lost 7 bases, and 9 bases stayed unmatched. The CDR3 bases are TGCGCCAGCAGCCAAGCGACGACAGGGAAGGCTGGCTACACCTTC. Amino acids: CASSQATTGKAGYTF.

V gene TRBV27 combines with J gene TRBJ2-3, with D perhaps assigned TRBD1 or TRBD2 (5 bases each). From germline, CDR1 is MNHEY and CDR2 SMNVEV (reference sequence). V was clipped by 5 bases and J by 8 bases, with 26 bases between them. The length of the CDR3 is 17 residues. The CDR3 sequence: CASSPRDGVREWVTQYF. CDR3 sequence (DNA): TGTGCCAGCAGTCCCAGGGACGGAGTTAGGGAGTGGGTTACGCAGTATTTT.

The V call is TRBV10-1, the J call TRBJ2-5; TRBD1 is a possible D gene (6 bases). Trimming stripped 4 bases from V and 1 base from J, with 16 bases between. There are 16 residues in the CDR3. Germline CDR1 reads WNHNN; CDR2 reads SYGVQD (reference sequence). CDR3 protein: CASSGIQGAIQETQYF. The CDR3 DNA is TGCGCCAGCAGTGGAATACAGGGTGCCATCCAAGAGACCCAGTACTTC.

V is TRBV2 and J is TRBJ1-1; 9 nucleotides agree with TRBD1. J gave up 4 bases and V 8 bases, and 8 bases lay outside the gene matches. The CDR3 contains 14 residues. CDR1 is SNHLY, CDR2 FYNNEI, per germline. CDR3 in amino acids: CASQTGGASTEAFF. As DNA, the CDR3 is TGTGCCAGCCAAACAGGGGGCGCGAGCACTGAAGCTTTCTTT.

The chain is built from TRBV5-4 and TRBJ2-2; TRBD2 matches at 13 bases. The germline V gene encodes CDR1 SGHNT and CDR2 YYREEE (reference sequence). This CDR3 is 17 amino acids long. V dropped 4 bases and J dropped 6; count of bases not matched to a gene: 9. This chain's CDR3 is CASSGRGLAGTPGELFF. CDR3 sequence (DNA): TGTGCCAGCAGCGGACGGGGACTAGCGGGAACTCCCGGGGAGCTGTTTTTT.

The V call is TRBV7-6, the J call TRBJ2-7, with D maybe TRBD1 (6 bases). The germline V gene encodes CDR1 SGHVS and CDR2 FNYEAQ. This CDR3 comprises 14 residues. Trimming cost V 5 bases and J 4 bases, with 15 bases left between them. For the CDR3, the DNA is TGTGCCAGCAGCACCACTGGACAGTATTACGAGCAGTACTTC. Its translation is CASSTTGQYYEQYF.

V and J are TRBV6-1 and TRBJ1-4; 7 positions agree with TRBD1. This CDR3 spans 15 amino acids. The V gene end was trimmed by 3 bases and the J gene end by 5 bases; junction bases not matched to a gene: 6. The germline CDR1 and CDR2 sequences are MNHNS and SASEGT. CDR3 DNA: TGTGCCAGCAGTGACGAGGACAGGTGGAATGAAAAACTGTTTTTT. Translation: CASSDEDRWNEKLFF.